Given below is one TCR beta chain in context. Its specificity is not known. This record comes from a study of radiotherapy plus CTLA-4 blockade in lung cancer. General study points: Early clone dynamics of blood T cells, plus interferon-beta, reportedly predicted response best.

Sequenced by immunoSEQ multiplex PCR; TCRdb stores in-frame clones only, minus some. The sample has approximately 83,000 clones, around 79% seen once. This sequence was found in a human donor with non-small cell lung cancer who had a partial response to radiotherapy plus ipilimumab. Some clones in this sample may be carry-over from other donors' samples. This sample comprised peripheral blood, obtained from a patient treated with radiotherapy plus ipilimumab.

The CDR3 nucleotides read TGTGCCAGCAGCTTAGGTGTCCAGGAAGCTTTCTTT. Translated: CASSLGVQEAFF. The V and J genes are TRBV11-3 and TRBJ1-1; unclear D gene. The CDR3 is 12 amino acids. Germline assignment: CDR1 SGHNT and CDR2 YENEEA. The V and J ends lost 1 base and 8 bases respectively, with 8 bases between them.